This TCR beta chain emerged from a study of blood T cell repertoires in COVID-19. This clone was seen just once. Profiling relied on immunoSEQ multiplex PCR, and the TCRdb table lists in-frame clones only, not all of them. The sample lists 75,000 to 80,000 clones, 88% occurring once. V was cut by 0 bases and J by 8 bases, with 7 bases left in between. This CDR3 region has 11 residues. CDR1 and CDR2 from the germline V gene are DFQATT and SNEGSKA (reference sequence). The receptor's source is a human donor in a cohort sampled during active COVID-19. The chain couples TRBV20-1 to TRBJ1-1; D is perhaps TRBD1 (5 bases). Sequences were obtained from peripheral blood. In DNA, the CDR3 is TGCAGTGCTAGAGATGGGGGGGAAGCTTTCTTT. Translating gives CSARDGGEAFF.